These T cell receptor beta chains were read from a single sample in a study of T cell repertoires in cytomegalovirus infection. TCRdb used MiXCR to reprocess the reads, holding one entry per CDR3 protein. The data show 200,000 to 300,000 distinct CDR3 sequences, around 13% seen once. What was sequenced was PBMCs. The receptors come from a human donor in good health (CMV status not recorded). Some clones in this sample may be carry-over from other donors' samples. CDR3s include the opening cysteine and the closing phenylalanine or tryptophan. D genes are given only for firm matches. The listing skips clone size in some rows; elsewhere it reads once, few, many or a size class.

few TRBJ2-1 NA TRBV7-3 CASSLFGAGSEQFF
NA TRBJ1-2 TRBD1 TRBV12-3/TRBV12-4 CASSPRGTDIGNGYTF
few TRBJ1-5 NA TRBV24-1 CATSDHGLTDNQPQHF
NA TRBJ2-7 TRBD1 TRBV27 CASRTGTGGFYEQYF
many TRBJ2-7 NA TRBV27 CASSLRGQGWSYEQYF
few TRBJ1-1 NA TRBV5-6 CASSLFRRENTEAFF
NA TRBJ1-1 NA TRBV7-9 CASSYEQGTEAFF
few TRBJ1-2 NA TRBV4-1 CASSQERLNYGYTF
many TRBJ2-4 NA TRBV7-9 CASSSLTKAKNIQYF
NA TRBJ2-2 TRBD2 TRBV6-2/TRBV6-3 CASSYTGGGANTGELFF
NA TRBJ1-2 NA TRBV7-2 CASSLAGSLYGYTF
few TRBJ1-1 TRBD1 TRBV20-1 CSAGDRARTEAFF
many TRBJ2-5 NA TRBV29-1 CSVREGTPQETQYF
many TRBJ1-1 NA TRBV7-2 CASSHGGNTEAFF
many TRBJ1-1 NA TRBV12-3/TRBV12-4 CASGSLNTEAFF
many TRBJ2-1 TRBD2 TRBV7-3 CASSRAGGLPNEQFF
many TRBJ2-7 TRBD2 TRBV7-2 CASSLVSGRASSYEQYF
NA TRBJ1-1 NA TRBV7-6 CASSQRGSEAFF
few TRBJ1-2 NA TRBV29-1 CSVEEKRLRYTF
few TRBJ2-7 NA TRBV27 CASSPPGPIRTEQYF
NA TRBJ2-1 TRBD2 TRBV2 CASPSGGATNEQFF
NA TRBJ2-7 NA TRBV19 CASNQGGAYEQYF
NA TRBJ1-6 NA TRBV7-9 CASSSEGVASSPLHF
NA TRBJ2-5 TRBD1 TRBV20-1 CSATRSGGWETQYF
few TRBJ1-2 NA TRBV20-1 CSATGERGYTF
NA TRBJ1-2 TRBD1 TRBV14 CASSLLTGDGGRYTF
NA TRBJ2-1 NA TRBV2 CASSERTSYNEQFF
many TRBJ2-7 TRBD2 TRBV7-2 CASSLRLAGGYEQYF
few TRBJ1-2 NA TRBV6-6 CASSYDSDGYTF
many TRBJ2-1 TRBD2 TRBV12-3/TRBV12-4 CASSFYLAGAPWDYNEQFF
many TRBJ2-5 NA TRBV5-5 CASSDSTETQYF
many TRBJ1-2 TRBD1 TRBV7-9 CASSPRDSLPWGYTF
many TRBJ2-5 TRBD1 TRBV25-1 CASSEIGTGAQTQYF
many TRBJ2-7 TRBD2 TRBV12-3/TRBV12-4 CASSFTAGLAVYEQYF
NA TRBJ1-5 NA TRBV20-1 CSARETGPNQPQHF
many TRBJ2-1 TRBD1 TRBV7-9 CASSDTGGSSYNEQFF
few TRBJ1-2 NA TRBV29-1 CSVEAPGILYGYTF
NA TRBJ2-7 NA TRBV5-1 CASSEFDRNYEQYF
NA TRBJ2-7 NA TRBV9 CASSAYDQGYEQYF
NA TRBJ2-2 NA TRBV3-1 CASGERAGELFF
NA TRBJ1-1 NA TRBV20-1 CSAALTLGTEAFF
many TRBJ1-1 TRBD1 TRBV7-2 CASSPQTGTNTEAFF
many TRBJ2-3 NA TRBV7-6 CASSSQQVADTQYF
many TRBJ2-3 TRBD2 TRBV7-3 CASSLGLAGNTQYF
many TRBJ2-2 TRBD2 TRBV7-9 CASPAGLNTGELFF
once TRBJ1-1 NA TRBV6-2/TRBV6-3 CASLSPNTEAFF
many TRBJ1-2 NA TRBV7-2 CASSLERRRYGYTF
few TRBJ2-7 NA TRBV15 CATSRDHGGPYEQYF
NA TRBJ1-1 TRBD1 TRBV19 CASSLSGGGNTEAFF
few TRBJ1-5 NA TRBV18 CASSPGVIGNQPQHF
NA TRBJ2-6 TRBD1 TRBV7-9 CASSSDRGPANVLTF
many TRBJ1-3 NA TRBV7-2 CASSPGPISGNTIYF
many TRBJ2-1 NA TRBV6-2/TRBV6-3 CASSSDGSSYNEQFF
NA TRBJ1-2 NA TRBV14 CASSLAVGSYGYTF
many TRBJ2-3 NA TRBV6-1 CASSDSPSDTQYF